The present TCR beta chain was sequenced within a study of identical twins (dated by TCRdb to the mid-2010s). For the wider study: To test whether fetal clonotypes persist, the study used deep sequencing on TCR alpha and beta repertoires from monozygotic twins, unrelated adults of various ages, and cord blood. Replicate twin experiments were performed at different times using different library preparation protocols to rule out contamination.

The research as a whole found: Compared with coincidental sharing between unrelated individuals, an excess of low generation-probability sequences was observed among out-of-frame TCR alpha sequences shared between twins. Excess twin sharing in beta out-of-frame sequences was weaker because fewer shared sequences lowered the signal-to-noise ratio. In monozygotic twins, out-of-frame TCR alpha sharing was systematically underestimated by recombination models, although the models agreed with sharing between unrelated individuals. Fewer insertions were carried by abundant cord blood beta clonotypes; a weaker similar trend was observed in young adult naive repertoires, while no such trend was observed in memory repertoires. Conclusions relied on cross-sectional statistical analysis, since the same donors could not be followed over many years. Zero-insertion analyses could be partly confounded by invariant T cells such as MAIT and iNKT, though diverse VJ usage argued against such confounding for most clonotypes.

V sheds 2 bases and J sheds 2 bases, leaving 11 bases between their ends. The CDR3, cysteine through phenylalanine, is 15 amino acids long. Only the CDR3 part of the read is kept: 45 bases, read in frame from the first base. CDR1 SGHKS and CDR2 YYEKEE are derived from the germline V gene (reference sequence). All donors were healthy Caucasians. Three pairs of female monozygotic twins, all aged roughly 18 to 30 years, made up the twin cohort. Peripheral blood mononuclear cells were used as the source from which RNA for TCR libraries was isolated. With regard to this clonotype: The antigen it binds to is not known. There are no base qualities to consult, and no much larger clone falls within one base.

The library was made by 5' RACE. Sequencing took place on an Illumina HiSeq 2000. A universal primer binding site was introduced by template switching, and a unique molecular identifier was present in the final cDNA, enabling accurate counting of TCR cDNA molecules. Specific primers in the conserved constant-segment region were used to synthesize first-strand cDNA for the TCR alpha and beta chains. To control for contamination, every cDNA library was double barcoded, receiving both a SMART-Mk sample barcode and Illumina barcodes. TruSeq adapter sequences and Illumina sample barcodes were added in two successive PCR steps. Sequencing of the TCR alpha and beta cDNA libraries was done on the Illumina HiSeq platform using custom primers. As for the original processing: Raw reads were processed with MiGEC to extract unique molecular identifiers, and MiXCR was used to determine CDR3 positions. For each individual, recombination models were inferred using an EM algorithm with the repgenHMM and IGoR tools. Shared clonotype analysis was performed with the tcR package in R, normalizing sharing by the product of cloneset sizes. To study raw recombination without the effects of thymic and clonal selection, out-of-frame nonproductive sequences were analyzed. In TCRdb, the public reads were trimmed at Q25 with fastp and aligned with MiXCR, with productive beta chains retained. Records with the same CDR3 protein are collapsed into one entry carrying the most frequent genes and DNA. The V and J calls reflect TCRdb's pipeline rather than the authors' work. The sample table contains about 660,000 distinct CDR3 sequences; only one count was recorded for around 8.3% of them. The biggest ten clones account for 0.85% to 1% of the sample.

The same sample was also studied in work on yellow fever vaccine responses in identical twins. The second paper states: According to the authors, in identical twins the way T cells responded to vaccination appeared partly convergent and partly personalized. The study precisely tracked vaccine-responding T cell clones in identical twins.

Input material: PBMCs. Here the chain combines TRBV5-5 and TRBJ1-5, with the identity of the D gene unclear. The clonotype comes from a young woman in good health. The CDR3 region: CASSFAAGRNQPQHF. The nucleotide sequence reads TGTGCCAGCAGCTTTGCGGCAGGACGCAATCAGCCCCAGCATTTT.